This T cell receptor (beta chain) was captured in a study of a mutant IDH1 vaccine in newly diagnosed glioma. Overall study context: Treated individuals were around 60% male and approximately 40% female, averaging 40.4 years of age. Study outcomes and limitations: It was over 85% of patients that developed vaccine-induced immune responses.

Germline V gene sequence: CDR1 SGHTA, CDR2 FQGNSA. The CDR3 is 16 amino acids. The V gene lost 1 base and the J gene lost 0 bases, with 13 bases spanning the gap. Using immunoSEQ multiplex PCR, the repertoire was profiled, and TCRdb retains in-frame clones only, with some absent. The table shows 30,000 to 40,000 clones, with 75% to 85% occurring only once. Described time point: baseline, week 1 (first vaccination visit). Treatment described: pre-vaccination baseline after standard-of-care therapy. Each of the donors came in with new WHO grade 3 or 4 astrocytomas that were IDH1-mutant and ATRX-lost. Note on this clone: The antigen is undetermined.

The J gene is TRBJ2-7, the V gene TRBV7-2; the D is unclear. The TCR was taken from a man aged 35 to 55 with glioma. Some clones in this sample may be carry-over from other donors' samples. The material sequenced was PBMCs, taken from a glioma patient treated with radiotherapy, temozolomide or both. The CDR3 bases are TGTGCCAGCAGCTTAGGTCGTATCCACGGCTCCTACGAGCAGTACTTC. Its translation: CASSLGRIHGSYEQYF.